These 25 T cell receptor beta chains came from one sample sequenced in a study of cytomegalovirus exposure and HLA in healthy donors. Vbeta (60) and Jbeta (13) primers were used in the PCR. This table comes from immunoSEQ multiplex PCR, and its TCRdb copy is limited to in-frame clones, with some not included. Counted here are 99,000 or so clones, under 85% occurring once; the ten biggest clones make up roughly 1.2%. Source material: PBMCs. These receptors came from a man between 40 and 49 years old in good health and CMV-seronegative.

The CDR3 bases are TGTGCCAGTAGTATGAGTCTAGCGGGGGTGAGCTCCTACAATGAGCAGTTCTTC. It specifies CASSMSLAGVSSYNEQFF. This rearrangement joins TRBV19 to TRBJ2-1; TRBD2 aligns across 10 bases. CDR3 length: 18 amino acids. Germline V CDR1 and CDR2: LNHDA, SQIVND (reference sequence). V dropped 3 bases and J dropped 0; count of bases not matched to a gene: 8.

CDR3 in DNA: TGTGCCAGCAGCGGGAAGTTTGTAGCGGGAGGAACCGAGCAGTACTTC. It is translated as CASSGKFVAGGTEQYF. The chain combines TRBV7-6 with TRBJ2-7; 10 bases are a match to TRBD2. Unmatched junction bases numbered 13, after V lost 5 bases and J lost 6 bases. The CDR3 has 16 amino acids. The germline V gene has CDR1 SGHVS and CDR2 FNYEAQ.

The chain's CDR3 is CASSLGTGHSNQPQHF. CDR3 nucleotides: TGCGCCAGCAGCCTAGGGACAGGGCATAGCAATCAGCCCCAGCATTTT. The rearrangement joins TRBV5-1 to TRBJ1-5, with 9 bases matching TRBD1. The germline gives CDR1 SGHRS, CDR2 YFSETQ. Trimming at V came to 4 bases and at J to 0 bases, leaving 5 bases not matched to a gene. The CDR3 is 16 residues long.

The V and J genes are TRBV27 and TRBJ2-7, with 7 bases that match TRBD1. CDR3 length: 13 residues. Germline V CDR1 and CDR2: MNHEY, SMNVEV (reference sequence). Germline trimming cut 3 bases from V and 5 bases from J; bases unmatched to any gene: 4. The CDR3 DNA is TGTGCCAGCAGTTTCCAAACAGGGGACGAGCAGTACTTC. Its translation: CASSFQTGDEQYF.

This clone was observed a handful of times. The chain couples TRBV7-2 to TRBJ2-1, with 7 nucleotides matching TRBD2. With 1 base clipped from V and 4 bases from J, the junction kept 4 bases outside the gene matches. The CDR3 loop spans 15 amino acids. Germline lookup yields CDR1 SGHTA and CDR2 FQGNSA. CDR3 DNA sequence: TGTGCCAGCAGCTTAGGGGACTATGGATACAATGAGCAGTTCTTC. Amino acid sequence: CASSLGDYGYNEQFF.

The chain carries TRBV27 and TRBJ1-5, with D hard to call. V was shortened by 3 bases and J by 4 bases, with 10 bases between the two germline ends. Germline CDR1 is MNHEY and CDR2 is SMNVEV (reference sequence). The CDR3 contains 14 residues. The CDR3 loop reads CASSFAGSNQPQHF. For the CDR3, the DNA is TGTGCCAGCAGTTTCGCCGGGTCTAATCAGCCCCAGCATTTT.

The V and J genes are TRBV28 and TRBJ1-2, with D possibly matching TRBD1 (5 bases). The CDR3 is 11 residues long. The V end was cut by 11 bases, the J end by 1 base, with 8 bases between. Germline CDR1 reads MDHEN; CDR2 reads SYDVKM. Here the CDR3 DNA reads TGTGCCGCGGGGCATAACTATGGCTACACCTTC. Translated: CAAGHNYGYTF.

The chain's CDR3 is CASSQDPGGTYEQYF. The CDR3 bases are TGTGCCAGCAGCCAAGATCCAGGGGGAACCTACGAGCAGTACTTC. The chain employs TRBV4-2 and TRBJ2-7, with 7 bases fitting TRBD1. Trimming took 0 bases from V and 2 from J; bases not matched to a gene: 4. This CDR3 has 15 amino acids. Germline lookup yields CDR1 LGHNA and CDR2 YNFKEQ.

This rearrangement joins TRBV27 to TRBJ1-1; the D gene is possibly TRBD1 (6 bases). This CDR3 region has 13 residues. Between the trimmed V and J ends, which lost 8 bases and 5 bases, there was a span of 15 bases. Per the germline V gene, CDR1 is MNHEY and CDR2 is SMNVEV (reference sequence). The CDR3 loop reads CASGEQGRTEAFF. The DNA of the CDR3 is TGTGCCAGCGGAGAACAGGGTCGGACTGAAGCTTTCTTT.

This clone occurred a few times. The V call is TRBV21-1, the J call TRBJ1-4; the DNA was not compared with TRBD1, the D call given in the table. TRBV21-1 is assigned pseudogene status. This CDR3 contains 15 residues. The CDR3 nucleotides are TGTGCCAGCAGCTTTCCGGGACAGCTAAATGAAAAACTGTTTTTT. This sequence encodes CASSFPGQLNEKLFF.

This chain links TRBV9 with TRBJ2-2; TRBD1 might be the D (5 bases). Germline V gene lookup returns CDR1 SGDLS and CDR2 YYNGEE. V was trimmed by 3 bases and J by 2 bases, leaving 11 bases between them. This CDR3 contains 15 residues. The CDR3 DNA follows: TGTGCCAGCAGCGCCCAGGGTTCCAACACCGGGGAGCTGTTTTTT. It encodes CASSAQGSNTGELFF.

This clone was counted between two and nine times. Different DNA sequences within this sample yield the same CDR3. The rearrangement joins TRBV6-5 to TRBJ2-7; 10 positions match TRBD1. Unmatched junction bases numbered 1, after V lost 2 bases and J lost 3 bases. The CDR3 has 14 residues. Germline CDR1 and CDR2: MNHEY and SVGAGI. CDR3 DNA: TGTGCCAGCAGTTACCGGGACAGGGGCTACGAGCAGTACTTC. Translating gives CASSYRDRGYEQYF.

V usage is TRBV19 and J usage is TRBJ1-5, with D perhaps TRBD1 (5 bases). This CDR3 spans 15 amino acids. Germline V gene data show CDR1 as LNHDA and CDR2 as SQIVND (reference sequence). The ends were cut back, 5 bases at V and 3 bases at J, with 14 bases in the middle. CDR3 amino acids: CASSPVVGLNQPQHF. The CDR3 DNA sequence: TGTGCCAGTAGTCCGGTTGTGGGACTCAATCAGCCCCAGCATTTT.

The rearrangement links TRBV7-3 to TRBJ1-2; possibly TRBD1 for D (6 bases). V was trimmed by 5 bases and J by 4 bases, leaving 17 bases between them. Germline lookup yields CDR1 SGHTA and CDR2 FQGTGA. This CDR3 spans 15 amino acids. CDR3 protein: CASSPRGARGYGYTF. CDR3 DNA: TGTGCCAGCAGCCCACGGGGGGCTCGTGGCTATGGCTACACCTTC.

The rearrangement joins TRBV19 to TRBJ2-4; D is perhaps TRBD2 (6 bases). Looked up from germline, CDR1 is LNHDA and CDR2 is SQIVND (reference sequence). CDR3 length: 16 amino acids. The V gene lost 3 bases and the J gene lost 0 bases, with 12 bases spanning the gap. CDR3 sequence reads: CASSIRRDLAKNIQYF. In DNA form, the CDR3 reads TGTGCCAGTAGTATTAGGCGGGATTTAGCCAAAAACATTCAGTACTTC.

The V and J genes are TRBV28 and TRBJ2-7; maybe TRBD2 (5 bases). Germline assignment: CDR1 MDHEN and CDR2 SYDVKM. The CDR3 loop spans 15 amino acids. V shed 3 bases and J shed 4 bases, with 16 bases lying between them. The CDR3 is CASSFRDRRRYEQYF. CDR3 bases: TGTGCCAGCAGTTTTAGGGATAGGAGGCGATACGAGCAGTACTTC.

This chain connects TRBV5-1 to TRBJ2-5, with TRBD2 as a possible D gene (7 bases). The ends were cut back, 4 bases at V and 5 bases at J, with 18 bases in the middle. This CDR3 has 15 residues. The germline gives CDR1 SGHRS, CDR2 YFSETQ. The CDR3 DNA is TGCGCCAGCAGCCCCGCGGTCGGGGGGCGGGAGACCCAGTACTTC. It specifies CASSPAVGGRETQYF.

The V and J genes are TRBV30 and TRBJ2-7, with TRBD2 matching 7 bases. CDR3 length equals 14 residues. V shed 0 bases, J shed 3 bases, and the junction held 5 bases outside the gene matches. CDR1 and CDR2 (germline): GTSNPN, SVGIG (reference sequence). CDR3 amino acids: CAWSVSAGFYEQYF. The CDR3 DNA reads TGTGCCTGGAGTGTTTCAGCGGGATTCTACGAGCAGTACTTC.

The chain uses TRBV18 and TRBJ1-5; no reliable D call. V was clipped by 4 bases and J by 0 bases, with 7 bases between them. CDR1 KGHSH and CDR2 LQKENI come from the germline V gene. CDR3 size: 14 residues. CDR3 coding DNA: TGTGCCAGCTCACTCACAGATAGCAATCAGCCCCAGCATTTT. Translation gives CASSLTDSNQPQHF.

The CDR3 spells CASSEAVPGLAPESTDTQYF. The CDR3 coding sequence is TGTGCCAGCAGTGAAGCGGTGCCGGGACTAGCGCCCGAGAGCACAGATACGCAGTATTTT. The chain is built from TRBV6-1 and TRBJ2-3, with 10 nucleotides matching TRBD2. The CDR3 has 20 residues. Germline assignment: CDR1 MNHNS and CDR2 SASEGT. J gave up 0 bases and V 0 bases, and 12 bases lay outside the gene matches.

CDR3 sequence (DNA): TGTGCCAGTAGTATAGTGGCTAGCGGGAGCTCCTACTCCTACGAGCAGTACTTC. Its translation is CASSIVASGSSYSYEQYF. V gene TRBV19 combines with J gene TRBJ2-7; 10 nucleotides agree with TRBD2. The germline CDR1 and CDR2 sequences are LNHDA and SQIVND (reference sequence). The CDR3 has 18 residues. The ends lost 1 base at V and 0 bases at J; junction bases unmatched: 9.

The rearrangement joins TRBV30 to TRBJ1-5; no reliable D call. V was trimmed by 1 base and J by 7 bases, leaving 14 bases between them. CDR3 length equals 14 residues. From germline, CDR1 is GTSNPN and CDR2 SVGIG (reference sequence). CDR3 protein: CAWSGLAAGQPQHF. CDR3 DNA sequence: TGTGCCTGGAGTGGACTGGCCGCCGGGCAGCCCCAGCATTTT. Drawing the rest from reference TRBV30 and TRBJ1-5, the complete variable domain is SQTIHQWPATLVQPVGSPLSLECTVEGTSNPNLYWYRQAAGRGLQLLFYSVGIGQISSEVPQNLSASRPQDRQFILSSKKLLLSDSGFYLCAWSGLAAGQPQHFGDGTRLSIL.

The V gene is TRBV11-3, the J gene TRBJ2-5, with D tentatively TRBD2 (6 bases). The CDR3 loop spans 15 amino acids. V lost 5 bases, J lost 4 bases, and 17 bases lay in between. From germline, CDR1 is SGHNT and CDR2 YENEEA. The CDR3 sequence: CASSLEEGRVETQYF. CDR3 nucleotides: TGTGCCAGCAGCCTGGAGGAGGGAAGGGTAGAGACCCAGTACTTC.

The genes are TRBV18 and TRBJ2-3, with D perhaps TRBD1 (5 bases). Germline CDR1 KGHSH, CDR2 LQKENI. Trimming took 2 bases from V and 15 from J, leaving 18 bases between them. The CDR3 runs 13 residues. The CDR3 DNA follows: TGTGCCAGCTCACCAGACTGGGGCGACCTACAATATTTT. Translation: CASSPDWGDLQYF.

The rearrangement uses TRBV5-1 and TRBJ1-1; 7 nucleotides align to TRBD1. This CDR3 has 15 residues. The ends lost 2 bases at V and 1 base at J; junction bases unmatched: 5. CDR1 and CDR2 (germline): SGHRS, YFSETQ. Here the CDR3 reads CASSFTGDPNTEAFF. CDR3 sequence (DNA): TGCGCCAGCAGCTTTACAGGGGACCCGAACACTGAAGCTTTCTTT.